This TCR beta chain was profiled in a study of beta chain features in type 1 diabetes. Study results and limitations: Type 1 diabetes patients had TCRB CDR3s that were shorter (moderately but significantly so) in all four CD4+ subsets.

With regard to this clone: Its antigen remains unknown.

V dropped 5 bases and J dropped 3; count of bases not matched to a gene: 8. The CDR3 has 15 amino acids. The germline gives CDR1 SGHNT, CDR2 YYREEE (reference sequence). Expressed TCRB transcripts were sequenced because the isolated RNA had all been reverse transcribed beforehand. TCRdb keeps only in-frame clones here, not all; method: immunoSEQ multiplex PCR. The repertoire consists of 500,000 to 800,000 clones, with over 10% occurring once and the leading ten covering around 0.12%. The chain employs TRBV5-4 and TRBJ2-5; 9 bases fit TRBD2. The sample comprised naive CD4+ T cells from blood. The clonotype originates from a man aged 25-45 years with type 1 diabetes. CDR3 DNA: TGTGCCAGCAGTTTGACTAGCGGAAGAAAAGAGACCCAGTACTTC. Protein: CASSLTSGRKETQYF.